This T cell receptor beta chain emerged from a study of cytomegalovirus exposure and HLA in healthy donors. It was with 60 Vbeta and 13 Jbeta primers that the PCR ran. Method: immunoSEQ multiplex PCR; TCRdb's copy keeps in-frame clones and lacks some. The data contain around 99,000 clones, 73% of them singletons. J was trimmed by 4 bases and V by 3 bases; bases with no gene match: 5. This CDR3 is built from 15 residues. Germline CDR1 and CDR2: SGHDT and YYEEEE. Study-level findings and limits: According to the study, roughly 180 TCR beta chains were cytomegalovirus-associated. In an earlier analysis, in 587 donors, most V segments appeared productive either ~90% or ~30% of the time.

Participants comprised healthy donors of bone marrow. A note on this clone: Its cognate antigen is unknown.

The clonotype originates from a man aged 35 to 55 in good health and CMV-seronegative. Sequenced material: PBMCs. The chain is built from TRBV5-6 and TRBJ2-7; 12 nucleotides agree with TRBD2. The CDR3 DNA sequence: TGTGCCAGCAGCTCCATGACTAGCGGGGGTTACGAGCAGTACTTC. Protein: CASSSMTSGGYEQYF.